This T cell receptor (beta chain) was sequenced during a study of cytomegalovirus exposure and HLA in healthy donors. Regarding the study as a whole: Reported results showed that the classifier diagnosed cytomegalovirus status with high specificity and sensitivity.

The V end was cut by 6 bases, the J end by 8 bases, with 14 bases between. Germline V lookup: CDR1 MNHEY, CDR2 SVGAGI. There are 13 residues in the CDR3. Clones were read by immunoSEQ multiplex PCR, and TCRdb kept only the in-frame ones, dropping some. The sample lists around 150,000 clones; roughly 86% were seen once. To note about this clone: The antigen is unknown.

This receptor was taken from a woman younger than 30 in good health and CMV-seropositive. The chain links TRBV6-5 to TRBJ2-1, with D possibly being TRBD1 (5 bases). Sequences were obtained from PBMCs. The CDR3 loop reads CASSIQVSYEQFF. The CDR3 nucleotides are TGTGCCAGCAGCATACAGGTTAGCTATGAGCAGTTCTTC.